This T cell receptor beta chain was identified in a study of beta chain features in type 1 diabetes. The CDR3 has 12 amino acids. V dropped 2 bases and J dropped 4 bases, with 5 bases sitting between them. The germline gives CDR1 MNHEY, CDR2 SMNVEV (reference sequence). This clone has just a few counts. Antigen: not known. By way of CD45RO/CCR7/CD25/CD127/CD95/CD27, the CD4+ regulatory, stem cell-like memory, central memory and naive cells were sorted. Purity exceeded 95% in all sorted populations. The whole isolated RNA underwent reverse transcription, so sequencing captured expressed TCRB transcripts. Only in-frame clones appear in the TCRdb table, and some are missing; sequencing was by immunoSEQ multiplex PCR. Here the sample spans about 740,000 clones, 13% being singletons. Whole-study results and caveats: In all four CD4+ subsets, TCRB CDR3 length was significantly, moderately reduced in type 1 diabetes. Naive, central memory and Treg TCRB repertoires appeared more alike in patients than in healthy donors.

V is TRBV27 and J is TRBJ1-2, with unresolved D. The sample consisted of naive CD4+ T cells from blood. The sequence was collected from a man between 18 and 35 years old with type 1 diabetes. The DNA for the CDR3 is TGTGCCAGCAGTTTAAATGGCTATGGCTACACCTTC. This gives the protein CASSLNGYGYTF.